This T cell receptor (beta chain) emerged from a study of blood T cells in healthy people across ages (dated by TCRdb to the mid-2010s). Notes on the research overall: Template switching captured roughly one uniquely barcoded TCR beta cDNA molecule per two T cells in model experiments. For two donors (one aged 18 to 30 and one aged 80 or older), the study analyzed two additional independent replicas of 1 million unique cDNA reads from the same blood draw. Donors of different ages were randomly distributed across sequencing lanes to avoid experimental bias. Donors were grouped into four age groups: young (average roughly 17 years), middle-aged (about 40), aged (around 62) and long-lived (over 80). To track age-related changes in TCR beta repertoire diversity, the study relied on deep sequencing normalized with unique cDNA molecular identifiers.

This clonotype has more than one count but fewer than ten. Its recognized antigen is unknown. Per-base qualities were not stored, and no clone one base away is much larger. Beyond this particular receptor, the publication reports: Bulk unsorted PBMC profiling prevented conclusive comparison of naive and antigen-experienced compartments. A strong correlation was found between observed TCR beta diversity and the percentage of naive T cells measured by flow cytometry. Observed TCR beta diversity per million T cells fell roughly linearly with age, and a significant reduction was already apparent by age roughly 40. Compared with the aged group, the long-lived group had more naive CD4+ T cells, fewer expanded clones and increased TCR diversity, a pattern suggesting age selection. Donor CMV infection status was unknown, potentially confounding age-related changes in expanded clonotypes. Estimates of total diversity from one million sequenced T cells were regarded as lower bounds and underestimates.

CDR1 and CDR2 are read off the germline V gene as ENHRY and SYGVKD. V loses 3 bases, J loses 0 bases, and the germline ends lie 9 bases apart. The CDR3 numbers 15 residues from cysteine through phenylalanine. The read is trimmed to its CDR3 DNA, 45 bases read in frame from base 1. Donors were a few dozen systemically healthy Caucasian individuals from Russia aged roughly 6 to 95 years. Each donor gave ten milliliters of peripheral blood, collected into EDTA-treated Vacutainer tubes. PBMCs were isolated by Ficoll-Paque density-gradient centrifugation, with at least 7 million obtained per sample. Trizol reagent was used to extract total RNA from PBMCs, with at least 5.5 micrograms per sample. Naive CD45RAhigh/CD27high T cell percentages were measured by flow cytometry on a PBMC aliquot from every donor. The protocol used for the library was 5' RACE. Sequenced on an Illumina HiSeq 2500. The second PCR ran for roughly 7 to 11 cycles and used a J-beta primer mix along with a sample-barcoded 5' primer. Each TCR beta cDNA molecule received a unique molecular identifier from a template-switch 5' adaptor carrying 12 random nucleotides. Each sample yielded at least 2.5 million CDR3-containing paired-end reads. First-strand cDNA synthesis was performed from all RNA using the Mint cDNA synthesis kit, with priming by a TRBC-specific oligonucleotide. All cDNA was treated with uracil-DNA glycosylase and then went through a first 18-cycle PCR with the universal primers M1SS and BC2_uni_R. The authors processed their data as follows. Each sample was normalized by randomly selecting 1 million high-quality reads, each carrying a distinct molecular identifier. Instead of being binned into consensus sequences, reads with shared molecular identifiers were discarded. MiTCR, set to a Q25 quality threshold and the strictest error-elimination algorithm, was used for CDR3 identification, clonotype clustering and error correction. A nonparametric unseen species model with Euler transformation was used to estimate a lower bound on total TCR beta diversity. The public reads were reprocessed in TCRdb via fastp at Q25 and MiXCR, keeping in-frame beta chains. CDR3 protein duplicates are merged, each entry listing the most common genes and DNA. What appears here as the V and J calls and clone size reflects TCRdb's work, not the paper's. The sample contains roughly 700,000 distinct CDR3 sequences, about 30% of them found a single time. Of the sample, 15% to 19% is held by the ten largest clones.

Sequenced material: blood. The TCR was taken from a woman of 80 years or more in good health. Donor details come from another sample of the same person, matched by shared clones. Recombination linked TRBV10-3 to TRBJ2-4; the D gene is perhaps TRBD1 or TRBD2, as each covers 5 bases. The sequenced DNA: TGTGCCATCAGTGACCCCGGGACAGCCAAAAACATTCAGTACTTC. This yields the protein CAISDPGTAKNIQYF.